This T cell receptor (beta chain) was identified in a study of PD-1 blockade in classical Hodgkin lymphoma. V lost 6 bases, J lost 3 bases, and 5 bases stayed unmatched. The CDR3 covers 14 residues. Germline CDR1 reads LNHDA; CDR2 reads SQIVND (reference sequence). Data came from immunoSEQ multiplex PCR; TCRdb stores just in-frame clones and leaves some out. Of just under 30,000 clones detected, less than 90% appear once; the ten largest clones hold more than 2%. Details on this clone: Antigen unknown.

Following autologous stem cell transplantation, relapse occurred in every patient, and exposure to brentuximab vedotin varied. Magnetic depletion of unwanted cells isolated CD4+ T cells from thawed PBMCs. Complete response, partial response or progressive disease was recorded as best response. Overall study results and limits: Whatever underlies the repertoire differences (possibly disease activity or prior therapy) remains undefined. With CD4+ cells, TCR diversity rose significantly by C4D1, but not with CD8+ cells. When set against healthy donors, newly diagnosed patients were reported to show lower baseline TCR diversity.

This TCR was recovered from a human donor with classical Hodgkin lymphoma. The chain links TRBV19 to TRBJ1-5, with TRBD1 matching 7 bases. The sequencing here drew on CD4+ T cells from blood, taken at baseline. The CDR3, as DNA: TGTGCCAGTAGCTCGGACAGGATCAATCAGCCCCAGCATTTT. Its translation: CASSSDRINQPQHF.